These 5 T cell receptor beta chains were all obtained from the same sample, sequenced in a study of vaccination and CD4 T cells after COVID-19. Treatment: roughly 10-day PBMC culture with coronavirus spike peptide pools or control peptides (ViraFEST assay). Oncomine TCR Beta short-read sequencing was applied to DNA from cultured CD4+ T cells. TCRdb reanalysed the PCR reads using MiXCR and keeps one entry per CDR3 protein. In the table there are some 13,000 distinct CDR3 sequences, approximately 56% of which are singletons. For these receptors, no antigen is known. The source material was CD4+ T cells from blood, cultured in vitro. The receptors were gathered from a human donor who had recovered from COVID-19.

This clonotype appeared a few times. This chain joins TRBV7-9 and TRBJ2-5; TRBD1 matches 7 bases. The J segment lost 1 base and the V segment lost 9 bases, leaving 5 bases of the junction unmatched. CDR1 is SEHNR and CDR2 is FQNEAQ in the germline V gene (reference sequence). The length of the CDR3 is 13 residues. The CDR3 DNA follows: TGTGCCAGTCACCGGGACAGCCAAGAGACCCAGTACTTC. Its translation is CASHRDSQETQYF.

The rearrangement links TRBV5-4 to TRBJ2-7; 13 bases fit TRBD2. V lost 3 bases to trimming and J lost 6 bases; unmatched junction nucleotides: 6. Per germline, CDR1 SGHNT and CDR2 YYREEE (reference sequence). CDR3 length: 15 amino acids. This CDR3 is CASSSGLAGAIEQYF. The CDR3, as DNA: TGTGCCAGCAGCTCCGGACTAGCGGGAGCAATCGAGCAGTACTTC.

The J gene is TRBJ2-4, the V gene TRBV11-2; a possible D gene is TRBD2 (5 bases). Trimming removed 5 bases from V and 12 bases from J, with 20 bases in between. The CDR3 consists of 14 residues. Per the germline V gene, CDR1 is SGHAT and CDR2 is FQNNGV. CDR3 nucleotide sequence: TGTGCCAGCAGCGGCAGCGGAGGAGGCTTTAGTCAGTACTTC. Protein: CASSGSGGGFSQYF.

The chain recombines TRBV7-2 with TRBJ1-1; D is uncertain. Germline CDR1 is SGHTA and CDR2 is FQGNSA. The V end was cut by 4 bases, the J end by 0 bases, with 6 bases between. The CDR3 length is 13 residues. CDR3 protein: CASSSHMNTEAFF. CDR3 sequence (DNA): TGTGCCAGCAGCTCCCACATGAACACTGAAGCTTTCTTT.

This rearrangement joins TRBV6-2 or TRBV6-3 to TRBJ2-5; 9 bases fit TRBD2. The J segment lost 5 bases and the V segment lost 5 bases, leaving 9 bases of the junction unmatched. This CDR3 spans 15 amino acids. CDR1 and CDR2 (germline): MNHEY, SVGEGT. Here the CDR3 reads CASSDNSGSMETQYF. The DNA of the CDR3 is TGTGCCAGCAGTGATAATAGCGGGAGTATGGAGACCCAGTACTTC.